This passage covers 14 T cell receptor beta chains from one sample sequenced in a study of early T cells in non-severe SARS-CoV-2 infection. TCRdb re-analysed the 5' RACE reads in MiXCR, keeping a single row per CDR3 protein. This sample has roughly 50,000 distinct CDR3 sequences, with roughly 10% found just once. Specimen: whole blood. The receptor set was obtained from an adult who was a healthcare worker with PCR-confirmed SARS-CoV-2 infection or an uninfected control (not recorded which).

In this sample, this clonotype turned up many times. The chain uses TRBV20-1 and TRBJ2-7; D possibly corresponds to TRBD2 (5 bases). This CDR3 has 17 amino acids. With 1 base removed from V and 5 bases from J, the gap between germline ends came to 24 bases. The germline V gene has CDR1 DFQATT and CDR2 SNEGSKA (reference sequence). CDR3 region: CSARALRDLRIVHEQYF. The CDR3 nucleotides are TGCAGTGCTAGAGCCCTTCGGGATCTACGAATCGTCCACGAGCAGTACTTC.

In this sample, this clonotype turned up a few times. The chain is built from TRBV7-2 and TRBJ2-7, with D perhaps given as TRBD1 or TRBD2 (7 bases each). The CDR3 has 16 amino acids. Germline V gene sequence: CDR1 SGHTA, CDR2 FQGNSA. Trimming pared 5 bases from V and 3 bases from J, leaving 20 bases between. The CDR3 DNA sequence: TGTGCCAGCAGCGTTAGGGAGGGGGCGACCCGCTACGAGCAGTACTTC. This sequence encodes CASSVREGATRYEQYF. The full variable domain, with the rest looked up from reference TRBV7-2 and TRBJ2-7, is GAGVSQSPSNKVTEKGKDVELRCDPISGHTALYWYRQSLGQGLEFLIYFQGNSAPDKSGLPSDRFSAERTGGSVSTLTIQRTQQEDSAVYLCASSVREGATRYEQYFGPGTRLTVT.

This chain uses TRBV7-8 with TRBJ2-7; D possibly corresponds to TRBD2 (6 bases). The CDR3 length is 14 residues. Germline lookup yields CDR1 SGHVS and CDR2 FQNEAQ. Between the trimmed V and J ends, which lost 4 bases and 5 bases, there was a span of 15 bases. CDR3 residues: CASSSPGLPDEQYF. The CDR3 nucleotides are TGTGCCAGCAGCTCGCCGGGACTGCCTGACGAGCAGTACTTC.

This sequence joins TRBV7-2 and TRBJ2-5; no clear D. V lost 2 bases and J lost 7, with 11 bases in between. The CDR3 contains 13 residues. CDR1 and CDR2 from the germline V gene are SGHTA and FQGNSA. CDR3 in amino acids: CASSLITTGTQYF. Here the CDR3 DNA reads TGTGCCAGCAGCTTAATTACTACTGGGACCCAGTACTTC.

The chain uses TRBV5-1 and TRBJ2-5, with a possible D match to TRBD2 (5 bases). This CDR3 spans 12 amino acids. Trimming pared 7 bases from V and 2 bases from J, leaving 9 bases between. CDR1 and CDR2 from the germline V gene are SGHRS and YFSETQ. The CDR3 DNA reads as TGCGCCAGCGGGTCGGGACAAGAGACCCAGTACTTC. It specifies CASGSGQETQYF.

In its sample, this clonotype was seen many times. This chain's CDR3 is CASSESEGMRQGRHEQYF. The CDR3, as DNA: TGCGCCAGCAGTGAGTCTGAGGGTATGAGACAGGGGCGCCACGAGCAGTACTTC. J is TRBJ2-7 and V is TRBV10-1, with TRBD1 matching over 8 bases. This CDR3 contains 18 residues. V dropped 0 bases and J dropped 5; count of bases not matched to a gene: 15. CDR1 WNHNN and CDR2 SYGVQD come from the germline V gene (reference sequence).

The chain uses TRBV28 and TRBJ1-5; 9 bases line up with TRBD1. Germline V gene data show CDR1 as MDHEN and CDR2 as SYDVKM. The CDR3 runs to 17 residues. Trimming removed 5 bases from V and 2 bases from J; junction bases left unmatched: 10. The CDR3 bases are TGTGCCAGCAGTGGGGACAGGGCAAGGTTAGGCAATCAGCCCCAGCATTTT. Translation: CASSGDRARLGNQPQHF.

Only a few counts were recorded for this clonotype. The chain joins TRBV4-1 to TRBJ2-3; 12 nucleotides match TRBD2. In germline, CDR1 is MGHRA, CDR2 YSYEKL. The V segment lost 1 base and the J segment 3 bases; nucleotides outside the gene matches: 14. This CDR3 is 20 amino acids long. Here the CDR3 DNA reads TGCGCCAGCAGCCAAGCCCTAGCGGGAGGGCCAGGGTTGATTACAGATACGCAGTATTTT. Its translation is CASSQALAGGPGLITDTQYF.

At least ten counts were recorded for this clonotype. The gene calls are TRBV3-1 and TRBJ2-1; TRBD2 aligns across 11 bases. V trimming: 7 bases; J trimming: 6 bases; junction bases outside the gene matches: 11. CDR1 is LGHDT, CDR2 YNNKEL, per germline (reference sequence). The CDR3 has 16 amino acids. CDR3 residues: CASTPRVTSGGNEQFF. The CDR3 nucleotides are TGTGCCAGCACCCCCAGGGTAACTAGCGGGGGCAATGAGCAGTTCTTC.

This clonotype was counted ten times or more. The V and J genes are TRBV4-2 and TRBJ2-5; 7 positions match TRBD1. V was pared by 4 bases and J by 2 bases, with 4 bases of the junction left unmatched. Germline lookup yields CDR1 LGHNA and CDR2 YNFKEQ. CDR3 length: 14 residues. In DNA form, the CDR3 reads TGTGCCAGCAGCCCTGGGACAGATCAAGAGACCCAGTACTTC. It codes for CASSPGTDQETQYF.

The DNA of the CDR3 is TGTGCCAGCAGTCGAAACAGCGTAGCATACGAGCAGTACTTC. Protein sequence: CASSRNSVAYEQYF. V and J are TRBV2 and TRBJ2-7; no firm D call. The germline V and J ends were trimmed by 5 bases and 4 bases, with 15 bases remaining between them. There are 14 residues in the CDR3. Looked up from germline, CDR1 is SNHLY and CDR2 is FYNNEI.

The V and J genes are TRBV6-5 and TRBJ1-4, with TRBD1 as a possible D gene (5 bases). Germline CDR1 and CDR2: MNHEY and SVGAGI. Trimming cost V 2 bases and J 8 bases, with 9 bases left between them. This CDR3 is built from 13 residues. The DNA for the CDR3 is TGTGCCAGCAGTTACGGGGAGGGGGAAAAACTGTTTTTT. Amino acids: CASSYGEGEKLFF.

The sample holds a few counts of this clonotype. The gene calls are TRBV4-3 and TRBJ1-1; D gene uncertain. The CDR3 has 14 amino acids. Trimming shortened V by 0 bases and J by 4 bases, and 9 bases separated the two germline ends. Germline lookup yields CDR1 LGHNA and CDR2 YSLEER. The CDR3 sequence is CASSQEPGSTEAFF. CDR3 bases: TGCGCCAGCAGCCAAGAACCCGGGTCCACTGAAGCTTTCTTT.

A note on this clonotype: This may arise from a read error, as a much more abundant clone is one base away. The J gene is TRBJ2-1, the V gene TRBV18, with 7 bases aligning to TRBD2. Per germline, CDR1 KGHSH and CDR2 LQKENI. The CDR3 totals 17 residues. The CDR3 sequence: CASSPFPAGSYGNGQFF. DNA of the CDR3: TGTGCCAGCTCCCCTTTTCCAGCGGGATCGTATGGGAATGGGCAGTTCTTC.